These 3 T cell receptor beta chains were sequenced from one sample in a study of T cells in Graves' hyperthyroidism and ophthalmopathy. The CDR3 regions of TCR beta were amplified from RNA transcripts. The HTBI primer set was used in a first-round RT-PCR of the TCR CDR3. TCRdb re-analysed the multiplex PCR reads in MiXCR, keeping a single row per CDR3 protein. The sample includes about 260,000 distinct CDR3 sequences, 16% seen only once; the top ten take less than 35%. The sequenced sample was blood. The receptors shown here come from a woman aged 18-29 years with Graves' ophthalmopathy.

This clonotype has a count of ten or more. The genes are TRBV28 and TRBJ2-1; 8 bases are shared with TRBD1. Unmatched junction bases numbered 7, after V lost 5 bases and J lost 4 bases. The CDR3 extends over 15 amino acids. CDR1 MDHEN and CDR2 SYDVKM come from the germline V gene. In nucleotides, the CDR3 is TGTGCCAGCAGTCCGGGACAGGTGTCATACAATGAGCAGTTCTTC. As protein: CASSPGQVSYNEQFF.

For this clonotype: A read error may account for a junction end that differs from germline. The CDR3 DNA reads TGTGACAGCAGCTACGGGGGAGGCTATAATTCACCCCTCCACTTT. As protein: CDSSYGGGYNSPLHF. The rearrangement joins TRBV13 to TRBJ1-6; possible D gene TRBD1, 5 bases. The V gene's germline CDR1 is PRHDT and CDR2 FYEKMQ (reference sequence). This CDR3 spans 15 amino acids.

This clonotype was recorded at least ten times. The chain has TRBV3-1 and TRBJ2-4; a possible D gene is TRBD1 (6 bases). Germline V gene lookup returns CDR1 LGHDT and CDR2 YNNKEL (reference sequence). The CDR3 loop spans 19 amino acids. Trimming removed 1 base from V and 0 bases from J, with 19 bases in between. Written as DNA, the CDR3 is TGTGCCAGCAGCCAAGGTGGGGACACCTCTTACCTAGCCAAAAACATTCAGTACTTC. It yields the protein CASSQGGDTSYLAKNIQYF.